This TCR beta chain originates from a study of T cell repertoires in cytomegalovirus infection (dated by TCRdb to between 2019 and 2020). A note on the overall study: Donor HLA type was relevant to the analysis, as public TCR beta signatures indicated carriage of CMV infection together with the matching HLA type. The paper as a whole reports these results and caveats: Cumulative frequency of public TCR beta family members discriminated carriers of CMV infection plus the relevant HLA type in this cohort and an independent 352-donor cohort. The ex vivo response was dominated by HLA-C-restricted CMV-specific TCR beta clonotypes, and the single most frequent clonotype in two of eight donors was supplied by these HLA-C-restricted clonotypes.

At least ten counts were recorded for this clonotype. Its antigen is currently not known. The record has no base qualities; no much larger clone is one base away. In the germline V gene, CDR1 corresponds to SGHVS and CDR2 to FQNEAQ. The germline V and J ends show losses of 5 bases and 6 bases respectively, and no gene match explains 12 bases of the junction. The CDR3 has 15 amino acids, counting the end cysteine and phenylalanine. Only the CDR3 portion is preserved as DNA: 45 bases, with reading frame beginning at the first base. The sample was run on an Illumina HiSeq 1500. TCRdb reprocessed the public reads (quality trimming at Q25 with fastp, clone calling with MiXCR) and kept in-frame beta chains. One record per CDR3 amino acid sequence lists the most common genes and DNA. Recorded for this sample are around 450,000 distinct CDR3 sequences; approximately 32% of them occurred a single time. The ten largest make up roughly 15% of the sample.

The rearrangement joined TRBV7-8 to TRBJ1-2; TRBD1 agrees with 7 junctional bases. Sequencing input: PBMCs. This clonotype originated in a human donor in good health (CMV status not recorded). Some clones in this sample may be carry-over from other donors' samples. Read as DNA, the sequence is TGTGCCAGCAGCCGAGAGGCCGGGACAGAGCATGGCTACACCTTC. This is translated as CASSREAGTEHGYTF.